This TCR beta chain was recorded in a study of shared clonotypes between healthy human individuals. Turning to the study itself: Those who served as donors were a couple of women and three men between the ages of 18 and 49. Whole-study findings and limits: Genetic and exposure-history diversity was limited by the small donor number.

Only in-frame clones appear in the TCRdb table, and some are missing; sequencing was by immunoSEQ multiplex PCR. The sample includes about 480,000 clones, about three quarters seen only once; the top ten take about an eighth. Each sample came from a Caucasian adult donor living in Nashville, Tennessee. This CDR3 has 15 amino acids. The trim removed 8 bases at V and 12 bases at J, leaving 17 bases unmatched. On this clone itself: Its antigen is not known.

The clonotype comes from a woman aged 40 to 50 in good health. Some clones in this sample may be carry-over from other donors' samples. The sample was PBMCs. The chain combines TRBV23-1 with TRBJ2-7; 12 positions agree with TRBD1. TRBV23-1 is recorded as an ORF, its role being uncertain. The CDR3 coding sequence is TGCGCCAGCCAGCCCCCCGGGACAGGGGGCGTCCGTCGGTACTTC. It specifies CASQPPGTGGVRRYF.